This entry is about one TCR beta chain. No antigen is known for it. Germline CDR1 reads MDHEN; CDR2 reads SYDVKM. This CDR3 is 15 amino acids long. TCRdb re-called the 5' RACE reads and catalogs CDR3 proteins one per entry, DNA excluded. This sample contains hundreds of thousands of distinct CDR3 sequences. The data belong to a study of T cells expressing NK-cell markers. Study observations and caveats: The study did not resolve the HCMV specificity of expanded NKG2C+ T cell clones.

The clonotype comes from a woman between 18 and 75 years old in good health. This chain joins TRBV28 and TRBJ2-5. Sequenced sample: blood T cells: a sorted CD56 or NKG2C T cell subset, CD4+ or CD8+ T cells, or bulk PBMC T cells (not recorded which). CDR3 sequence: CASSLTLRVAETQYF.